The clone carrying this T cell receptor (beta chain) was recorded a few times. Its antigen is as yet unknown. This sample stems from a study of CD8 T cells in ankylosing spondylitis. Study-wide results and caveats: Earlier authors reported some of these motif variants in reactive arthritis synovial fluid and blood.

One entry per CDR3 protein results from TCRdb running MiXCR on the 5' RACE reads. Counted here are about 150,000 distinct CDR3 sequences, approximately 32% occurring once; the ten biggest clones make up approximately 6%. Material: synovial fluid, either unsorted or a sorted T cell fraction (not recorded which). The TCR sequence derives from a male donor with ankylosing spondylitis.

The CDR3 DNA follows: TGCAGTGCTAGAGATCCCGGGGGGGCCGGGGAGCTGTTTTTT. Translating gives CSARDPGGAGELFF. The chain carries TRBV20-1 and TRBJ2-2; 8 nucleotides agree with TRBD2. Trimming cost V 0 bases and J 6 bases; bases outside gene matches: 3. Germline V lookup: CDR1 DFQATT, CDR2 SNEGSKA (reference sequence). The CDR3 extends over 14 amino acids.